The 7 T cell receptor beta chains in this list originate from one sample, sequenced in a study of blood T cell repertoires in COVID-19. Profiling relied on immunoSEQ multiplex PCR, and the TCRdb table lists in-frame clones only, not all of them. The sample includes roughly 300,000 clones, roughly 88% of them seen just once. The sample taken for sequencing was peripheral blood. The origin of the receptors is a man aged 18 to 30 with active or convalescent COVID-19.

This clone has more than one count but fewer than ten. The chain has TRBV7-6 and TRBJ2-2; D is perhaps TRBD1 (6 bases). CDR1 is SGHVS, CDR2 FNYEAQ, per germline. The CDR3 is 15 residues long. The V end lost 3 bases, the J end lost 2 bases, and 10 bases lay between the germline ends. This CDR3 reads CASSFAQGNTGELFF. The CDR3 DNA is TGTGCCAGCAGCTTTGCACAGGGAAACACCGGGGAGCTGTTTTTT.

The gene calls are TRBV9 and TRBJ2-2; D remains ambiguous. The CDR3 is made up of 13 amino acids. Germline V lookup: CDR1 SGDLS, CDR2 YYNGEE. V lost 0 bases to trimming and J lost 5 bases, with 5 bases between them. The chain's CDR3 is CASSVEQTGELFF. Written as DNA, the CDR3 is TGTGCCAGCAGCGTAGAACAGACCGGGGAGCTGTTTTTT.

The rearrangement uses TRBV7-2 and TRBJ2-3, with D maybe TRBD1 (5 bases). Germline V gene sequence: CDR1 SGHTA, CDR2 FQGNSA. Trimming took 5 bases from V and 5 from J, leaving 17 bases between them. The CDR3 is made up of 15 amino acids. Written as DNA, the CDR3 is TGTGCCAGCAGCAAGCCTACAGGTTACGAAGATACGCAGTATTTT. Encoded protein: CASSKPTGYEDTQYF.

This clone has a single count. The CDR3 spells CATNKGRAITEAFF. Written as DNA, the CDR3 is TGTGCCACCAATAAGGGCAGGGCAATCACTGAAGCTTTCTTT. The chain has TRBV15 and TRBJ1-1, with D perhaps TRBD1 (5 bases). Between the trimmed V and J ends, which lost 7 bases and 4 bases, there was a span of 16 bases. Germline V CDR1 and CDR2: LNHNV, YYDKDF (reference sequence). This CDR3 comprises 14 residues.

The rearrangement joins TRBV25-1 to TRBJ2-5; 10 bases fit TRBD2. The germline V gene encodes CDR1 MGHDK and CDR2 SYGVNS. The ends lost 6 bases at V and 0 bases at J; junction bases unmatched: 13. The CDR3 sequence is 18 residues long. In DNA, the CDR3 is TGTGCCAGCAGAGCCCAGCGGGGGGGTTCTGTGGACCAAGAGACCCAGTACTTC. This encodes CASRAQRGGSVDQETQYF.

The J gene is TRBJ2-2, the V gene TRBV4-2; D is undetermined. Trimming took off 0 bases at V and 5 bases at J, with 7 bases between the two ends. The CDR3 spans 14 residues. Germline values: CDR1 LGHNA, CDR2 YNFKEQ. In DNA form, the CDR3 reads TGTGCCAGCAGCCAAGAAAGGAGAACCGGGGAGCTGTTTTTT. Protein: CASSQERRTGELFF.

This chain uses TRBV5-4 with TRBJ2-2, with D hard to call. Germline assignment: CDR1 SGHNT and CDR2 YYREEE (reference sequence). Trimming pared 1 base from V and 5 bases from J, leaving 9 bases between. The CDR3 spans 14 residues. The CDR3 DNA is TGTGCCAGCAGCTTGAACACAGCTACCGGGGAGCTGTTTTTT. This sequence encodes CASSLNTATGELFF.